The T cell receptor beta chain described here comes from a study of shared clonotypes between healthy human individuals. The CDR3 totals 14 residues. Trimming removed 6 bases from V and 3 bases from J, with 14 bases in between. Germline assignment: CDR1 MGHRA and CDR2 YSYEKL. The protocol was immunoSEQ multiplex PCR, while the TCRdb copy is restricted to in-frame clones and leaves out a portion. Found here are about 2.1 million clones, 90% to 95% of them singletons; the top ten hold over 1.5%. Only CD45RO-negative cells positively selected for CCR7 counted as naive CD8 cells, so terminally differentiated effector memory CD45RA+ cells were excluded.

The chain has TRBV4-1 and TRBJ1-2; D remains ambiguous. The receptor was derived from a man between 18 and 29 years old in good health. Some clones in this sample may be carry-over from other donors' samples. Sequenced: naive CD8+ T cells from PBMCs. The CDR3, as DNA: TGCGCCAGCAGTCCGGACTGGGAAGACTATGGCTACACCTTC. This sequence encodes CASSPDWEDYGYTF.